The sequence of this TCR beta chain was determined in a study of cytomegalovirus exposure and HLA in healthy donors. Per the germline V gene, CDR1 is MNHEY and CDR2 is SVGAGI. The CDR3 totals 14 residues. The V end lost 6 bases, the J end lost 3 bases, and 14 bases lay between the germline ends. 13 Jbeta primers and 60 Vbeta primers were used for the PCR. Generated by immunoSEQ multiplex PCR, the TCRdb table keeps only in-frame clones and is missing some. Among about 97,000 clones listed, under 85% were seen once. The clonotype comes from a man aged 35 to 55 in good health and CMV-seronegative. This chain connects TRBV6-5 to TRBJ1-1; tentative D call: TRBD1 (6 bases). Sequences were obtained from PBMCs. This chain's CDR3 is CASRKQGGYTEAFF. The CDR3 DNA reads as TGTGCCAGCAGAAAACAGGGTGGGTACACTGAAGCTTTCTTT.